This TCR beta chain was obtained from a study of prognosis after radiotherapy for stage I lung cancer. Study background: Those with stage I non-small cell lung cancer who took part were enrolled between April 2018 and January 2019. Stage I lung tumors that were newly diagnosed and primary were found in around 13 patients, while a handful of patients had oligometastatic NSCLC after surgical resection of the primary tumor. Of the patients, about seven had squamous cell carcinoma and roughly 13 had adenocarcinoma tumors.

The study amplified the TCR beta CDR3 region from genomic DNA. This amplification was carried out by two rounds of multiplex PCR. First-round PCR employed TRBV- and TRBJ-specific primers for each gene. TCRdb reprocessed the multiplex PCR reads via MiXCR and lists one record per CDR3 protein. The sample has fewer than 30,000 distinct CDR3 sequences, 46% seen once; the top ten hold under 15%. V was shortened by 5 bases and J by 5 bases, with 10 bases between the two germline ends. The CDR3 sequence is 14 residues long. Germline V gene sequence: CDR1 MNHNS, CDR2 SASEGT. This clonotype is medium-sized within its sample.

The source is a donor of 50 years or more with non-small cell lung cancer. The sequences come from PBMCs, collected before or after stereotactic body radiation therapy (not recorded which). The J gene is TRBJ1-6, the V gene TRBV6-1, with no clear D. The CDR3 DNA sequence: TGTGCCAGCAGTCGGACGGTAGATAATTCACCCCTCCACTTT. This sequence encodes CASSRTVDNSPLHF.